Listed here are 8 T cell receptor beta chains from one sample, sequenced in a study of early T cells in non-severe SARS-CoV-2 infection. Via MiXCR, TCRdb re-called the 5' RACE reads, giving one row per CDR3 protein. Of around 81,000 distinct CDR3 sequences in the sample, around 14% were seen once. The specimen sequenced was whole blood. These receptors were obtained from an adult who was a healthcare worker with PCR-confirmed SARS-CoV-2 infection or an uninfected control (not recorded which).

The CDR3 DNA reads as TGTGCCAGCAAGTGGACAGGGGGGACAGATACGCAGTATTTT. Protein product: CASKWTGGTDTQYF. The chain combines TRBV27 with TRBJ2-3, with 10 bases fitting TRBD1. Germline lookup yields CDR1 MNHEY and CDR2 SMNVEV (reference sequence). This CDR3 is built from 14 residues. V shed 7 bases, J shed 3 bases, and the junction held 4 bases outside the gene matches.

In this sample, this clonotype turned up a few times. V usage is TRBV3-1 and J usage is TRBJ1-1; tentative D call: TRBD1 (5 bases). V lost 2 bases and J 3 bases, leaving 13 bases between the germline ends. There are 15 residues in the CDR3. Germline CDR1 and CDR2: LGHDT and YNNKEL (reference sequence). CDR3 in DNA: TGTGCCAGCAGCCAAATAGTAGGGGCGGACACTGAAGCTTTCTTT. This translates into CASSQIVGADTEAFF. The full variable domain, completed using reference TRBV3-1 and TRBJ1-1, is DTAVSQTPKYLVTQMGNDKSIKCEQNLGHDTMYWYKQDSKKFLKIMFSYNNKELIINETVPNRFSPKSPDKAHLNLHINSLELGDSAVYFCASSQIVGADTEAFFGQGTRLTVV.

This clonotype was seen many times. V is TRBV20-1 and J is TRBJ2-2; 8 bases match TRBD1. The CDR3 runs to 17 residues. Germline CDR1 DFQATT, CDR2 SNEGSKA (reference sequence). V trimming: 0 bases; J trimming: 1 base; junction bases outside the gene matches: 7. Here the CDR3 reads CSARDTSGTGNTGELFF. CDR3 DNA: TGCAGTGCTAGAGATACCTCCGGGACAGGGAACACCGGGGAGCTGTTTTTT.

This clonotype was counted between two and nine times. CDR3 DNA sequence: TGTGCCAGCAGCCCGACAGGCCTTAATGAAAAACTGTTTTTT. Amino acid sequence: CASSPTGLNEKLFF. The chain employs TRBV3-1 and TRBJ1-4; tentatively, D is TRBD1 (6 bases). The CDR3 is 14 amino acids. V lost 4 bases, J lost 4 bases, and 10 bases lay in between. The germline gives CDR1 LGHDT, CDR2 YNNKEL (reference sequence).

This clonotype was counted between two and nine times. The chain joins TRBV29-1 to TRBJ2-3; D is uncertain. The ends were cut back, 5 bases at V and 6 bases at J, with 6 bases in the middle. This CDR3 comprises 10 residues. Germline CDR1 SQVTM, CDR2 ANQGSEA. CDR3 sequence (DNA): TGCAGCGTTTATGGGGATACGCAGTATTTT. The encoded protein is CSVYGDTQYF.

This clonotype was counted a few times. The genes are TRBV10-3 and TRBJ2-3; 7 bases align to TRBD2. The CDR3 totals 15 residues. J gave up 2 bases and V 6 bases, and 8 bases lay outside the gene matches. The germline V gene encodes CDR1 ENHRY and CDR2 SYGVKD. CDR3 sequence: CAISQGLAVTDTQYF. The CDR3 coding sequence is TGTGCCATCAGCCAGGGCCTAGCGGTCACAGATACGCAGTATTTT.

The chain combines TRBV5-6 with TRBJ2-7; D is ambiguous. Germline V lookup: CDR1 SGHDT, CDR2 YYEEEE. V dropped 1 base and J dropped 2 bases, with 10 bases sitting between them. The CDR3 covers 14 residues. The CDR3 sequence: CASSLSHNTYEQYF. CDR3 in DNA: TGTGCCAGCAGCTTGAGTCACAATACCTACGAGCAGTACTTC.

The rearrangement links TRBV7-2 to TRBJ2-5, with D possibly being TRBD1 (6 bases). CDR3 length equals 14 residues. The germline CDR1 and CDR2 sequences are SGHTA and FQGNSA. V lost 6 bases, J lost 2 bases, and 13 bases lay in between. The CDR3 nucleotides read TGTGCCAGCAGACCCATGGGGGCACAAGAGACCCAGTACTTC. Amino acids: CASRPMGAQETQYF.